Presented here are 13 T cell receptor beta chains from one specimen sequenced in a study of blood T cell repertoires in COVID-19. Repertoires were generated with immunoSEQ multiplex PCR, while TCRdb's copy carries only in-frame clones and drops some. Of about 240,000 clones listed, around 90% are singletons. Source material: peripheral blood. The origin of the receptors is a man aged 55 to 70 who had recovered from COVID-19.

This clone was counted once. The chain recombines TRBV19 with TRBJ2-6, with D possibly TRBD2 on 5 matching bases. V lost 3 bases, J lost 0 bases, and 12 bases lay in between. Germline V CDR1 and CDR2: LNHDA, SQIVND (reference sequence). There are 17 residues in the CDR3. CDR3 nucleotides: TGTGCCAGTAGTATGGAGGCAGGAGTCTCTGGGGCCAACGTCCTGACTTTC. Translation: CASSMEAGVSGANVLTF.

V and J are TRBV4-2 and TRBJ1-2; 8 nucleotides agree with TRBD1. The CDR3 sequence is 15 residues long. CDR1 LGHNA and CDR2 YNFKEQ come from the germline V gene. Trimming took 5 bases from V and 4 from J; bases not matched to a gene: 9. CDR3 bases: TGTGCCAGCAGCTTCGAGCAGGGGGCGAGCTATGGCTACACCTTC. Its translation: CASSFEQGASYGYTF.

CDR3 region: CASSKDGTGEGKTQYF. In DNA form, the CDR3 reads TGTGCCAGCAGCAAAGATGGGACAGGGGAAGGGAAGACCCAGTACTTC. This chain uses TRBV21-1 with TRBJ2-5; whether TRBD1, the table's D call, matches the DNA was not checked. TRBV21-1 is shown as a pseudogene. The CDR3 runs 16 residues.

The gene calls are TRBV5-1 and TRBJ1-2; no firm D call. V was trimmed by 2 bases and J by 2 bases, leaving 19 bases between them. The CDR3 is 17 residues long. Germline assignment: CDR1 SGHRS and CDR2 YFSETQ. In nucleotides, the CDR3 is TGCGCCAGCAGCTTAGCAGTCTCGAACAGAGCAAACTATGGCTACACCTTC. It translates to CASSLAVSNRANYGYTF.

This sequence joins TRBV10-1 and TRBJ2-4; TRBD1 might be the D (5 bases). Per the germline V gene, CDR1 is WNHNN and CDR2 is SYGVQD (reference sequence). Trimming left V 7 bases short and J 3 bases short, with 10 bases between. This CDR3 is built from 13 residues. CDR3 in DNA: TGCGCCAGCAAAGCAGGGCTCAAAAACATTCAGTACTTC. Amino acids: CASKAGLKNIQYF.

The chain links TRBV9 to TRBJ2-3; the D gene is possibly TRBD2 (6 bases). The CDR3 spans 15 residues. From germline, CDR1 is SGDLS and CDR2 YYNGEE. The V and J ends lost 3 bases and 4 bases respectively, with 15 bases between them. CDR3 amino acids: CASSGGDLVPDTQYF. The CDR3 DNA follows: TGTGCCAGCAGCGGGGGGGACCTGGTTCCAGATACGCAGTATTTT.

The V and J genes are TRBV5-1 and TRBJ2-7, with a tentative D call TRBD2 (5 bases). CDR1 and CDR2 from the germline V gene are SGHRS and YFSETQ. The CDR3 loop spans 16 amino acids. V lost 4 bases to trimming and J lost 6 bases, with 23 bases between them. CDR3 in DNA: TGCGCCAGCAGCCCGATCTCTCGGGGTATCGGCCGCGAGCAGTACTTC. Its protein product is CASSPISRGIGREQYF. The whole variable domain, remainder taken from reference TRBV5-1 and TRBJ2-7, is KAGVTQTPRYLIKTRGQQVTLSCSPISGHRSVSWYQQTPGQGLQFLFEYFSETQRNKGNFPGRFSGRQFSNSRSEMNVSTLELGDSALYLCASSPISRGIGREQYFGPGTRLTVT.

This sequence joins TRBV7-2 and TRBJ1-5; 8 nucleotides align to TRBD1. Germline CDR1 and CDR2: SGHTA and FQGNSA. The CDR3 covers 14 residues. With V trimmed by 7 bases and J by 4 bases, 6 bases remained unmatched. The CDR3 reads CASTFGTGNQPQHF. The CDR3 DNA reads as TGTGCCAGCACCTTCGGGACAGGTAATCAGCCCCAGCATTTT.

This clone was detected a few times. The chain joins TRBV25-1 to TRBJ2-2, with 9 bases lining up with TRBD2. The length of the CDR3 is 15 residues. CDR1 and CDR2 from the germline V gene are MGHDK and SYGVNS. After removal of 6 bases from V and 6 bases from J, the junction contained 8 bases not matched to a gene. The CDR3 coding sequence is TGTGCCAGCAGCCGCGGGGGGGCTGAGGCCGGGGAGCTGTTTTTT. The encoded protein is CASSRGGAEAGELFF. Complete variable domain (other parts from reference TRBV25-1 and TRBJ2-2): EADIYQTPRYLVIGTGKKITLECSQTMGHDKMYWYQQDPGMELHLIHYSYGVNSTEKGDLSSESTVSRIRTEHFPLTLESARPSHTSQYLCASSRGGAEAGELFFGEGSRLTVL.

V is TRBV11-3 and J is TRBJ2-7, with 9 bases matching TRBD2. The CDR3 loop spans 14 amino acids. The V segment lost 5 bases and the J segment 3 bases; nucleotides outside the gene matches: 5. Germline V lookup: CDR1 SGHNT, CDR2 YENEEA. CDR3 loop: CASSPGTSNYEQYF. The CDR3 DNA is TGTGCCAGCAGCCCCGGGACTAGCAACTACGAGCAGTACTTC.

The rearrangement uses TRBV5-1 and TRBJ2-3; 11 bases line up with TRBD2. The germline V gene encodes CDR1 SGHRS and CDR2 YFSETQ. CDR3 length: 17 amino acids. V was clipped by 3 bases and J by 2 bases; unmatched bases: 8. CDR3 in amino acids: CASSYTPLAGVTDTQYF. The CDR3 DNA follows: TGCGCCAGCAGCTATACCCCACTAGCGGGGGTCACAGATACGCAGTATTTT.

The chain joins TRBV7-2 to TRBJ1-3; 7 nucleotides match TRBD1. With V trimmed by 6 bases and J by 6 bases, 14 bases remained unmatched. CDR3 length: 16 amino acids. Germline lookup yields CDR1 SGHTA and CDR2 FQGNSA. The CDR3, as DNA: TGTGCCAGCAGACAAAGGGCAGGGGGTGGACAAAACACCATATATTTT. Translated, it gives CASRQRAGGGQNTIYF.

The chain couples TRBV19 to TRBJ1-3; D remains ambiguous. Germline lookup yields CDR1 LNHDA and CDR2 SQIVND (reference sequence). The CDR3 is 16 residues long. The V end was cut by 8 bases, the J end by 0 bases, with 17 bases between. CDR3 in DNA: TGTGCCAGTTCTCCCCTAGGCAGCCTCTCTGGAAACACCATATATTTT. Its protein product is CASSPLGSLSGNTIYF.